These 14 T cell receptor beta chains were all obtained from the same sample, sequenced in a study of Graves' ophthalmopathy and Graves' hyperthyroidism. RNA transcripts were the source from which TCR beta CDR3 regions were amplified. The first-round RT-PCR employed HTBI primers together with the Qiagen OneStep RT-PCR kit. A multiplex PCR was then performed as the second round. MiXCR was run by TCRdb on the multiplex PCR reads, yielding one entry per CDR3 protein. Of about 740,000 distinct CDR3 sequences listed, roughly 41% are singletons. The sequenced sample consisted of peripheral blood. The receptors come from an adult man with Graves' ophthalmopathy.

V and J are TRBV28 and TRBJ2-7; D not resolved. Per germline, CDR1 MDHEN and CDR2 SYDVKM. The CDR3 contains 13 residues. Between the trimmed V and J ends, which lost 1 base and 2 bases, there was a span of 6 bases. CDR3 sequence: CASSLSLPYEQYF. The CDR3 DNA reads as TGTGCCAGCAGTTTATCCCTGCCCTACGAGCAGTACTTC.

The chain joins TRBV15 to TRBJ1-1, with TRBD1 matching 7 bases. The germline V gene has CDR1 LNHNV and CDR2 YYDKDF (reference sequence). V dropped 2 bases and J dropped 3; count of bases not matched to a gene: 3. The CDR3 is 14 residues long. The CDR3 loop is CATSRQGVYTEAFF. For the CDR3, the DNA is TGTGCCACCAGCAGACAGGGGGTGTACACTGAAGCTTTCTTT.

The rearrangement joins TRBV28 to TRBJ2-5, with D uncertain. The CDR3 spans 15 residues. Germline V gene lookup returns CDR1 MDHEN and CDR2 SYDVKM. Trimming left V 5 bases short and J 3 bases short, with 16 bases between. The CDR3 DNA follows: TGTGCCAGCAGTCCGGCCCGGGCCGCGGAAGAGACCCAGTACTTC. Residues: CASSPARAAEETQYF.

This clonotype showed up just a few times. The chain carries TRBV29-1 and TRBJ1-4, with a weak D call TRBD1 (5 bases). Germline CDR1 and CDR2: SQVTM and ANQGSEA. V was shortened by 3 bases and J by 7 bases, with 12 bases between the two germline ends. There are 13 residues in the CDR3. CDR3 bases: TGCAGCGTTGAGGGTTCAGGGATTGAAAAACTGTTTTTT. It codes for CSVEGSGIEKLFF.

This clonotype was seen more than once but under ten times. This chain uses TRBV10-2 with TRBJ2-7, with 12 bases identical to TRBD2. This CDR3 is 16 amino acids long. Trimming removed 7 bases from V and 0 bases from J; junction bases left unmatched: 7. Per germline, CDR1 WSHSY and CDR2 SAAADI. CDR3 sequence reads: CASTRLAGDSSYEQYF. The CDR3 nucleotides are TGCGCCAGCACCCGACTAGCGGGGGATAGCTCCTACGAGCAGTACTTC.

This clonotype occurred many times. CDR3 loop: CASSLTRRGDEQYF. The DNA for the CDR3 is TGTGCCAGCAGCCTAACTAGGCGGGGCGACGAGCAGTACTTC. V gene TRBV12-3 or TRBV12-4 combines with J gene TRBJ2-7; TRBD2 might be the D (6 bases). Trimming pared 6 bases from V and 5 bases from J, leaving 17 bases between. The CDR3 spans 14 residues.

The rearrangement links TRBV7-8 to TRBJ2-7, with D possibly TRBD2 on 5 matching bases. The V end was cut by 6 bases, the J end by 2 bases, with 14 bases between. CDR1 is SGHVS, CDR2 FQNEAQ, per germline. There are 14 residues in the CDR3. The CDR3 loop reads CASRLEPGTYEQYF. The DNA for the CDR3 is TGTGCCAGCAGGCTTGAACCGGGGACCTACGAGCAGTACTTC.

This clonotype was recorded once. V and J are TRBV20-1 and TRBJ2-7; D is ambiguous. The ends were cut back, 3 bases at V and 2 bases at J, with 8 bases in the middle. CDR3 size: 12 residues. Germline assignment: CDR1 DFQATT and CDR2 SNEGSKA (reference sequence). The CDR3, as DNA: TGCAGTGCTAGCCTGGGCCCCTACGAGCAGTACTTC. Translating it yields CSASLGPYEQYF.

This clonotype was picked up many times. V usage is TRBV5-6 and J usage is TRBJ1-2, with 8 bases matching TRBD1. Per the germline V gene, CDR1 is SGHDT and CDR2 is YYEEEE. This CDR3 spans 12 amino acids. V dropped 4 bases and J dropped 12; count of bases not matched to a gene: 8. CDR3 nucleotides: TGTGCCAGCAGCCTTGACAGGGGCCTACACACCTTC. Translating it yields CASSLDRGLHTF.

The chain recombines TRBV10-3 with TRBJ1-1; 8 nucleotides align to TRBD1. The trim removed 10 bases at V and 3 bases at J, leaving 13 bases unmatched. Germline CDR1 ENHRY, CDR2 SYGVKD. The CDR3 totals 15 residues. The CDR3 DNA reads TGTGCCAGCACGGTACCCAGGGGGCAGCACACTGAAGCTTTCTTT. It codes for CASTVPRGQHTEAFF.

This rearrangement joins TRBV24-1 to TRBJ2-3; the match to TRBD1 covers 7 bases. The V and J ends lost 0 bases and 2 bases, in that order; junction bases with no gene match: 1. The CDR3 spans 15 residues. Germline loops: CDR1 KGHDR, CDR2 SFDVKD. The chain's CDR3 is CATSDLTGDTDTQYF. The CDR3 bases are TGTGCCACCAGTGATTTGACAGGGGACACAGATACGCAGTATTTT.

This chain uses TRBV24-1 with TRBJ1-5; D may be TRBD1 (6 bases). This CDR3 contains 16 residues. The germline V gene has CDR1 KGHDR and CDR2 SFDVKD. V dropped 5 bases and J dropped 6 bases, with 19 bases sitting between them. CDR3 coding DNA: TGTGCCACCAGTGCCCGGGGGCAGGGTTCGGGTCAGCCCCAGCATTTT. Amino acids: CATSARGQGSGQPQHF.

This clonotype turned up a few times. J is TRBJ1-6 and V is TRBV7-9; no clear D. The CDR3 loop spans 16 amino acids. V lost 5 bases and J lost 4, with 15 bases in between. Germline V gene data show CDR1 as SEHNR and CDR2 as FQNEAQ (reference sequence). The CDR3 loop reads CASSPVRPGYNSPLHF. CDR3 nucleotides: TGTGCCAGCAGCCCCGTCCGGCCCGGATATAATTCACCCCTCCACTTT.

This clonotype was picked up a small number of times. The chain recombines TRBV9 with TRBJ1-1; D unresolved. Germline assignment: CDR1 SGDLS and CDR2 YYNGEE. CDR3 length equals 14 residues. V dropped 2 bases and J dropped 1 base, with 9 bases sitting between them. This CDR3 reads CASSVRPENTEAFF. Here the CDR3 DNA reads TGTGCCAGCAGCGTCCGCCCTGAGAACACTGAAGCTTTCTTT. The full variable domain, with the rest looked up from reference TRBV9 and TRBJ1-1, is DSGVTQTPKHLITATGQRVTLRCSPRSGDLSVYWYQQSLDQGLQFLIQYYNGEERAKGNILERFSAQQFPDLHSELNLSSLELGDSALYFCASSVRPENTEAFFGQGTRLTVV.